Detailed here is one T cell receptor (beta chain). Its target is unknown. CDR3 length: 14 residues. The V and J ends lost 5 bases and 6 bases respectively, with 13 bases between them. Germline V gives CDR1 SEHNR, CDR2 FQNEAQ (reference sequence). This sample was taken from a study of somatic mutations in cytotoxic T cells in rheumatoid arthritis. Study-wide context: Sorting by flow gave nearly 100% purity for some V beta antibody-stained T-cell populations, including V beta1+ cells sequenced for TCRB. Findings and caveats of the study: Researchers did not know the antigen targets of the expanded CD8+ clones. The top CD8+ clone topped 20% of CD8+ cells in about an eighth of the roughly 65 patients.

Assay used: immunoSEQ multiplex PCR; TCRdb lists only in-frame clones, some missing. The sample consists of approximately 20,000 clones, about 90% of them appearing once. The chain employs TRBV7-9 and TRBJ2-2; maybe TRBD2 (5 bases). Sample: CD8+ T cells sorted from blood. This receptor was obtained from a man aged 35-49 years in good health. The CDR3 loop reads CASSPSLEPGELFF. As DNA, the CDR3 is TGTGCCAGCAGCCCATCACTAGAACCCGGGGAGCTGTTTTTT.